The 29 T cell receptor beta chains in this list originate from one sample, sequenced in a study of human T cells and chemical hapten exposure. TCRdb re-derived calls from the RACE reads in MiXCR, one entry per CDR3 protein. The data show more than 75,000 distinct CDR3 sequences, over 8.5% seen once. Time point of the sample: healthy volunteer bleed at 6 weeks. Total RNA came from unfractionated whole blood. Sequences were obtained from whole blood. The receptors shown here come from a male donor in good health. Some clones in this sample may be carry-over from other donors' samples.

This clonotype was recorded many times. The chain couples TRBV5-4 to TRBJ1-1, with D unresolved. The CDR3 covers 14 residues. Germline V CDR1 and CDR2: SGHNT, YYREEE (reference sequence). Trimming took 1 base from V and 0 from J, leaving 7 bases between them. The CDR3 sequence: CASSLNVLNTEAFF. Here the CDR3 DNA reads TGTGCCAGCAGCTTGAACGTTCTGAACACTGAAGCTTTCTTT.

This chain uses TRBV10-3 with TRBJ2-7, with a weak D call TRBD2 (6 bases). The CDR3 consists of 14 residues. V lost 2 bases, J lost 4 bases, and 12 bases lay in between. Germline V gene lookup returns CDR1 ENHRY and CDR2 SYGVKD. In DNA, the CDR3 is TGTGCCATCAGTGAGGCGACTAGTGGTTACGAGCAGTACTTC. It translates to CAISEATSGYEQYF.

This clonotype was seen only a few times. The chain joins TRBV12-3 or TRBV12-4 to TRBJ1-5; D not resolved. Trimming shortened V by 1 base and J by 0 bases, and 10 bases separated the two germline ends. The CDR3 length is 16 residues. The CDR3 DNA follows: TGTGCCAGCAGTTTAGGTCAGATCAATAGCAATCAGCCCCAGCATTTT. Translated: CASSLGQINSNQPQHF.

The V gene is TRBV12-3 or TRBV12-4, the J gene TRBJ1-1; possibly TRBD1 for D (6 bases). V dropped 3 bases and J dropped 2 bases, with 10 bases sitting between them. The CDR3 has 14 residues. The CDR3 DNA sequence: TGTGCCAGCAGTTTCAGGGGAAGAAACACTGAAGCTTTCTTT. This sequence encodes CASSFRGRNTEAFF.

This clonotype was counted many times. The chain combines TRBV6-5 with TRBJ1-3, with TRBD1 matching over 9 bases. Losses at the gene ends were 5 bases for V and 4 bases for J; bases not matched to a gene: 0. Per the germline V gene, CDR1 is MNHEY and CDR2 is SVGAGI. The CDR3 has 13 residues. CDR3 protein: CASSGTGGNTIYF. CDR3 nucleotides: TGTGCCAGCAGTGGGACAGGGGGAAACACCATATATTTT.

The chain recombines TRBV9 with TRBJ1-1; D perhaps matches TRBD1 (5 bases). V was trimmed by 0 bases and J by 6 bases, leaving 12 bases between them. CDR3 size: 14 residues. Germline V gene data show CDR1 as SGDLS and CDR2 as YYNGEE. The CDR3 nucleotides read TGTGCCAGCAGCGTAGCGGGGGGGGGATCTGAAGCTTTCTTT. Protein: CASSVAGGGSEAFF.

The sample holds a few counts of this clonotype. The V call is TRBV9, the J call TRBJ2-3; D may be TRBD2 (6 bases). The CDR3 covers 15 residues. Trimming shortened V by 0 bases and J by 6 bases, and 14 bases separated the two germline ends. Germline V gene sequence: CDR1 SGDLS, CDR2 YYNGEE. The CDR3 loop is CASSVEPGDPDTQYF. CDR3 bases: TGTGCCAGCAGCGTAGAACCGGGAGACCCCGATACGCAGTATTTT.

The chain uses TRBV10-1 and TRBJ2-3; D is unresolved. In germline, CDR1 is WNHNN, CDR2 SYGVQD (reference sequence). Between the trimmed V and J ends, which lost 0 bases and 2 bases, there was a span of 12 bases. This CDR3 has 16 amino acids. CDR3 amino acids: CASSESKTASTDTQYF. Here the CDR3 DNA reads TGCGCCAGCAGTGAGTCGAAGACTGCCTCCACAGATACGCAGTATTTT.

In this sample, this clonotype turned up many times. This chain's CDR3 is CASSPGGGSQETQYF. CDR3 sequence (DNA): TGCGCCAGCAGCCCGGGGGGCGGGTCCCAAGAGACCCAGTACTTC. The chain uses TRBV5-1 and TRBJ2-5; TRBD2 is a possible D gene (7 bases). This CDR3 spans 15 amino acids. CDR1 and CDR2 from the germline V gene are SGHRS and YFSETQ. Trimming stripped 4 bases from V and 1 base from J, with 14 bases between.

This clonotype was found a few times. The J gene is TRBJ1-2, the V gene TRBV3-1; TRBD1 might be the D (5 bases). The CDR3 consists of 14 residues. Trimming took 1 base from V and 4 from J, leaving 10 bases between them. The germline CDR1 and CDR2 sequences are LGHDT and YNNKEL (reference sequence). CDR3 coding DNA: TGTGCCAGCAGCCAAGGGGCAGGGCCCTATGGCTACACCTTC. Its protein product is CASSQGAGPYGYTF.

This clonotype was observed a handful of times. The chain joins TRBV6-5 to TRBJ2-5; 7 bases match TRBD1. The CDR3 spans 16 residues. Trimming removed 2 bases from V and 5 bases from J; junction bases left unmatched: 11. The V gene's germline CDR1 is MNHEY and CDR2 SVGAGI. CDR3 nucleotides: TGTGCCAGCAGTTACCGGGACAGTGACGGGGCGGAGACCCAGTACTTC. Encoded protein: CASSYRDSDGAETQYF.

The chain couples TRBV3-1 to TRBJ2-3, with 7 bases lining up with TRBD2. CDR1 and CDR2 (germline): LGHDT, YNNKEL (reference sequence). J gave up 7 bases and V 0 bases, and 7 bases lay outside the gene matches. The CDR3 has 15 residues. CDR3 DNA: TGTGCCAGCAGCCAAGACGGGGGAGGGCGAAATACGCAGTATTTT. Protein: CASSQDGGGRNTQYF.

This clonotype has only a few counts. The genes are TRBV3-1 and TRBJ2-7; D not resolved. CDR1 and CDR2 (germline): LGHDT, YNNKEL (reference sequence). CDR3 length: 13 residues. The ends were cut back, 5 bases at V and 1 base at J, with 9 bases in the middle. The CDR3 protein is CASSDGRSYEQYF. DNA of the CDR3: TGTGCCAGCAGCGATGGACGGTCCTACGAGCAGTACTTC.

This clonotype was counted between two and nine times. The chain links TRBV4-2 to TRBJ1-2; 9 nucleotides line up with TRBD1. V lost 1 base to trimming and J lost 2 bases; unmatched junction nucleotides: 5. The CDR3 has 16 amino acids. The germline CDR1 and CDR2 sequences are LGHNA and YNFKEQ. CDR3 amino acids: CASSQAGDRANYGYTF. The CDR3 DNA follows: TGTGCCAGCAGCCAAGCGGGGGACAGGGCGAACTATGGCTACACCTTC.

There are a few counts of this clonotype. The CDR3 DNA reads as TGTGCCAGCAGCCTTGGGATTAGCTCCTACGAGCAGTACTTC. Protein product: CASSLGISSYEQYF. This chain joins TRBV6-5 and TRBJ2-7; no firm D call. CDR1 and CDR2 from the germline V gene are MNHEY and SVGAGI. Trimming removed 6 bases from V and 0 bases from J, with 12 bases in between. The CDR3 has 14 amino acids.

At least ten counts were recorded for this clonotype. V is TRBV29-1 and J is TRBJ2-3; no definite D call. The length of the CDR3 is 14 residues. The V end was cut by 0 bases, the J end by 3 bases, with 10 bases between. Germline V CDR1 and CDR2: SQVTM, ANQGSEA. In DNA, the CDR3 is TGCAGCGTTGAAGAAGAAGGGTGGACAGATACGCAGTATTTT. Protein: CSVEEEGWTDTQYF.

There are a few counts of this clonotype. The V and J genes are TRBV5-4 and TRBJ1-1, with a possible D match to TRBD1 (6 bases). CDR1 and CDR2 (germline): SGHNT, YYREEE (reference sequence). Trimming removed 4 bases at V and 0 bases at J, with 16 bases between. The CDR3 loop spans 16 amino acids. In DNA form, the CDR3 reads TGTGCCAGCAGCCCTGTGGCAGGGGATTTGAACACTGAAGCTTTCTTT. The encoded protein is CASSPVAGDLNTEAFF.

Only a few counts were recorded for this clonotype. V is TRBV12-3 or TRBV12-4 and J is TRBJ2-7; the D gene is possibly TRBD1 (6 bases). This CDR3 is 17 amino acids long. The V end lost 6 bases, the J end lost 3 bases, and 24 bases lay between the germline ends. The CDR3 here is CASRGRNRARGVYEQYF. CDR3 DNA: TGTGCCAGCAGAGGGCGAAACAGGGCTCGCGGCGTCTACGAGCAGTACTTC.

The chain links TRBV12-3 or TRBV12-4 to TRBJ2-5; possible D gene TRBD2, 5 bases. The CDR3 consists of 13 residues. The V and J ends lost 3 bases and 2 bases respectively, with 7 bases between them. This CDR3 is CASSFQRQETQYF. As DNA, the CDR3 is TGTGCCAGCAGTTTCCAGCGGCAAGAGACCCAGTACTTC.

CDR3 DNA sequence: TGTGCCAGCAGTTACTCCAAGATGGGAGGATACAATGAGCAGTTCTTC. Protein product: CASSYSKMGGYNEQFF. The chain couples TRBV6-2 or TRBV6-3 to TRBJ2-1; D perhaps matches TRBD2 (6 bases). The CDR3 is 16 amino acids. Germline V CDR1 and CDR2: MNHEY, SVGEGT. V was clipped by 0 bases and J by 4 bases, with 13 bases between them.

V gene TRBV7-2 combines with J gene TRBJ2-3; TRBD2 agrees at 10 bases. The CDR3 spans 17 residues. Looked up from germline, CDR1 is SGHTA and CDR2 is FQGNSA. The V and J ends lost 6 bases and 2 bases, in that order; junction bases with no gene match: 11. The CDR3 loop reads CASSLAPLAGATDTQYF. The DNA for the CDR3 is TGTGCCAGCAGTCTCGCCCCCCTAGCGGGGGCCACAGATACGCAGTATTTT.

The sample holds a few counts of this clonotype. The chain recombines TRBV29-1 with TRBJ1-1; D is possibly TRBD1 (5 bases). The CDR3 is made up of 13 amino acids. Germline V gene data show CDR1 as SQVTM and CDR2 as ANQGSEA. Between the trimmed V and J ends, which lost 3 bases and 11 bases, there was a span of 19 bases. CDR3 nucleotide sequence: TGCAGCGTTGAGGATCAGGGCTCGCTGATCGCTTTCTTT. Translating it yields CSVEDQGSLIAFF.

This clonotype was seen a single time. The chain recombines TRBV30 with TRBJ1-5; D gene uncertain. V was shortened by 5 bases and J by 6 bases, with 14 bases between the two germline ends. Germline CDR1 and CDR2: GTSNPN and SVGIG (reference sequence). The length of the CDR3 is 13 residues. The CDR3 is CAWAGRDRQPQHF. DNA for the CDR3: TGTGCCTGGGCCGGCAGAGATCGTCAGCCCCAGCATTTT.

This clonotype was seen only a few times. V gene TRBV7-9 combines with J gene TRBJ2-1, with 11 bases that match TRBD2. The CDR3 has 15 amino acids. With 6 bases clipped from V and 6 bases from J, the junction kept 7 bases outside the gene matches. Germline assignment: CDR1 SEHNR and CDR2 FQNEAQ (reference sequence). The CDR3 protein is CASRNTSGSTNEQFF. CDR3 sequence (DNA): TGTGCCAGCAGAAATACTAGCGGGAGCACCAATGAGCAGTTCTTC. Full variable domain (rest looked up from reference TRBV7-9 and TRBJ2-1): DTGVSQNPRHKITKRGQNVTFRCDPISEHNRLYWYRQTLGQGPEFLTYFQNEAQLEKSRLLSDRFSAERPKGSFSTLEIQRTEQGDSAMYLCASRNTSGSTNEQFFGPGTRLTVL.

This clonotype appeared many times. The CDR3 nucleotides are TGTGCCAGCAGTACCCGGGACCCTGGCACTTCACCCCTCCACTTT. Translated: CASSTRDPGTSPLHF. This rearrangement joins TRBV12-3 or TRBV12-4 to TRBJ1-6; D possibly corresponds to TRBD1 (5 bases). Trimming removed 5 bases at V and 9 bases at J, with 17 bases between. The CDR3 covers 15 residues.

The chain couples TRBV28 to TRBJ1-3, with D perhaps matching TRBD1 (5 bases). The CDR3 contains 13 residues. Trimming cost V 9 bases and J 4 bases, with 13 bases left between them. Looked up from germline, CDR1 is MDHEN and CDR2 is SYDVKM. The CDR3 DNA reads as TGTGCCAGTTTGGGGGAGGCCGGAAACACCATATATTTT. This encodes CASLGEAGNTIYF.

This clonotype was seen a few times. This sequence joins TRBV4-1 and TRBJ1-6; no reliable D call. The length of the CDR3 is 14 residues. In germline, CDR1 is MGHRA, CDR2 YSYEKL. The V end lost 1 base, the J end lost 5 bases, and 6 bases lay between the germline ends. The CDR3: CASSQVKDNSPLHF. The CDR3 DNA follows: TGCGCCAGCAGCCAAGTAAAAGATAATTCACCCCTCCACTTT.

The chain joins TRBV13 to TRBJ1-1, with TRBD1 matching 10 bases. Germline-derived CDR1 and CDR2 are PRHDT and FYEKMQ (reference sequence). The trim removed 1 base at V and 3 bases at J, leaving 11 bases unmatched. The CDR3 covers 18 residues. The CDR3 reads CASSLVGDRGSSDTEAFF. CDR3 DNA sequence: TGTGCCAGCAGCTTAGTCGGGGACAGGGGATCGTCCGACACTGAAGCTTTCTTT.

The V gene is TRBV7-9, the J gene TRBJ1-4; no clear D. CDR1 is SEHNR, CDR2 FQNEAQ, per germline (reference sequence). The CDR3 covers 15 residues. Trimming shortened V by 4 bases and J by 0 bases, and 9 bases separated the two germline ends. Here the CDR3 reads CASSWRVATNEKLFF. CDR3 DNA: TGTGCCAGCAGCTGGCGGGTTGCAACTAATGAAAAACTGTTTTTT.